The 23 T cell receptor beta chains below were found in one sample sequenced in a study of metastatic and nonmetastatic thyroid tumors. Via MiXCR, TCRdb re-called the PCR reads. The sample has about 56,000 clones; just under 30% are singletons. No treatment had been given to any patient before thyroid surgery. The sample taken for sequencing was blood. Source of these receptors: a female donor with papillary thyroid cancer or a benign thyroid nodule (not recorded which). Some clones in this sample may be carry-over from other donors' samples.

The CDR3 sequence: CSARVVAGGDGYTF. Written as DNA, the CDR3 is TGCAGTGCTAGAGTGGTCGCCGGGGGGGATGGCTACACCTTC. J is TRBJ1-2 and V is TRBV20-1; D might be TRBD1 (5 bases). The germline CDR1 and CDR2 sequences are DFQATT and SNEGSKA (reference sequence). Trimming removed 1 base at V and 6 bases at J, with 15 bases between. The CDR3 has 14 amino acids.

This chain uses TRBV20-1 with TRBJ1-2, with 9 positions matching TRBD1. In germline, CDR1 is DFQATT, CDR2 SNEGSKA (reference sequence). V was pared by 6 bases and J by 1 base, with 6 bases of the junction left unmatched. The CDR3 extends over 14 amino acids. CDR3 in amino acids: CSATRQGVNYGYTF. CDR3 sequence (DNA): TGCAGTGCAACCAGACAGGGGGTTAACTATGGCTACACCTTC.

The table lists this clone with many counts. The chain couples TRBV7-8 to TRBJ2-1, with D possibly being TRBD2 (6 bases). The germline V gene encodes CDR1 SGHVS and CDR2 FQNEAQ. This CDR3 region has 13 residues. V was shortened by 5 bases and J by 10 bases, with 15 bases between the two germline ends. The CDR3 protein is CASSAGSSGEQFF. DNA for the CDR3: TGTGCCAGCAGCGCGGGATCCTCGGGGGAGCAGTTCTTC.

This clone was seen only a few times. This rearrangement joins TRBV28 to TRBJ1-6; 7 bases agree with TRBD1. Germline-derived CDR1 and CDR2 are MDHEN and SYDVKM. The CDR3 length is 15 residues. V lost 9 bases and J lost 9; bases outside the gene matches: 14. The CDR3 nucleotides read TGTGCCAGTTCCAGTGTAAGGGGGCAGGGTTCACCCCTCCACTTT. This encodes CASSSVRGQGSPLHF. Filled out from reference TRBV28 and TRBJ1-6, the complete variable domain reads DVKVTQSSRYLVKRTGEKVFLECVQDMDHENMFWYRQDPGLGLRLIYFSYDVKMKEKGDIPEGYSVSREKKERFSLILESASTNQTSMYLCASSSVRGQGSPLHFGNGTRLTVT.

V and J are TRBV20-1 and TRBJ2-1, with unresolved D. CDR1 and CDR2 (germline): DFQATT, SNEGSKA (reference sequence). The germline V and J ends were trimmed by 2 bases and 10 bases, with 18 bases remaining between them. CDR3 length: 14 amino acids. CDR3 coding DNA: TGCAGTGCTAGATGGTGGCGCGACCTTCGGGAGCAGTTCTTC. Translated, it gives CSARWWRDLREQFF.

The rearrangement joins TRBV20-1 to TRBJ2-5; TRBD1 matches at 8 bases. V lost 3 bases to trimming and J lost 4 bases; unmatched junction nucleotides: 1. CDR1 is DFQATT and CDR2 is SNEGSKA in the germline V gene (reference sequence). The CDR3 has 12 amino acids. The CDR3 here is CSASQGAETQYF. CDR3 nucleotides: TGCAGTGCTAGCCAGGGGGCAGAGACCCAGTACTTC.

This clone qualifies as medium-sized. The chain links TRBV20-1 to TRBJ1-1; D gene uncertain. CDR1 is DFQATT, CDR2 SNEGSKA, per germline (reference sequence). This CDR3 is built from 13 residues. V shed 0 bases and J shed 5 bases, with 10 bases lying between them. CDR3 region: CSAREDPPTEAFF. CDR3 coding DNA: TGCAGTGCTAGAGAGGACCCACCTACTGAAGCTTTCTTT.

CDR3 sequence reads: CASANRALTTEAFF. The CDR3 DNA reads as TGTGCCAGTGCAAATAGGGCTCTGACCACTGAAGCTTTCTTT. V is TRBV19 and J is TRBJ1-1; no clear D gene. V was cut by 8 bases and J by 4 bases, with 17 bases left in between. The CDR3 is made up of 14 amino acids. Looked up from germline, CDR1 is LNHDA and CDR2 is SQIVND (reference sequence).

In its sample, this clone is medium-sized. The CDR3 sequence is CASSIGPMNTEAFF. CDR3 DNA: TGTGCCAGTAGTATAGGCCCAATGAACACTGAAGCTTTCTTT. The chain links TRBV19 to TRBJ1-1; the D is unclear. From germline, CDR1 is LNHDA and CDR2 SQIVND (reference sequence). CDR3 size: 14 residues. The V gene lost 1 base and the J gene lost 0 bases, with 6 bases spanning the gap.

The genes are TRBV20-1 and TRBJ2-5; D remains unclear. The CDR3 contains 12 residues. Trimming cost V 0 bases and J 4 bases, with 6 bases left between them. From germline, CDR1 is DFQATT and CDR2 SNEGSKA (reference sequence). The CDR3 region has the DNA TGCAGTGCTAGAGAGTTAGGAGAGACCCAGTACTTC. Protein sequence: CSARELGETQYF.

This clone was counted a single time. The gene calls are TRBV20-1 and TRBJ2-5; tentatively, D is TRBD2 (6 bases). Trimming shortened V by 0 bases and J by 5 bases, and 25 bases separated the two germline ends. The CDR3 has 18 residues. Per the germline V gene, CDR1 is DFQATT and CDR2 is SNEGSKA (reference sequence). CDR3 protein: CSARDRTVREAWGETQYF. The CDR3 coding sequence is TGCAGTGCTAGAGATAGAACAGTGAGGGAGGCGTGGGGTGAGACCCAGTACTTC.

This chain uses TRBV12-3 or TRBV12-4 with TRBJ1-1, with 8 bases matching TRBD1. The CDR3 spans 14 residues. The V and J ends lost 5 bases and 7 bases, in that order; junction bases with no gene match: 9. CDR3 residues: CASSKATGEGEAFF. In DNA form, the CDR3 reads TGTGCCAGCAGTAAAGCGACAGGGGAGGGTGAAGCTTTCTTT.

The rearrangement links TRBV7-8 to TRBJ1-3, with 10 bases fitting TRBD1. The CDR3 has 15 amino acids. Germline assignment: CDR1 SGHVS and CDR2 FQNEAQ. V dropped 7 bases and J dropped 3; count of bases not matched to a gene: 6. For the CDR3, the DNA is TGTGCCAGCACGCGACAGGGGGCATATGGAAACACCATATATTTT. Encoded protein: CASTRQGAYGNTIYF. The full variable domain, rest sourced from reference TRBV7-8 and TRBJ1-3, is GAGVSQSPRYKVAKRGQDVALRCDPISGHVSLFWYQQALGQGPEFLTYFQNEAQLDKSGLPSDRFFAERPEGSVSTLKIQRTQQEDSAVYLCASTRQGAYGNTIYFGEGSWLTVV.

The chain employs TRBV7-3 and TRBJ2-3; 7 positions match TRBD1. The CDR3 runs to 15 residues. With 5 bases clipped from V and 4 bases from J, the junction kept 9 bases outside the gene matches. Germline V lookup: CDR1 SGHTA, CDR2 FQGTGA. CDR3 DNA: TGTGCCAGCAGCAAAAGACAGGGAAGGTCAGATACGCAGTATTTT. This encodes CASSKRQGRSDTQYF.

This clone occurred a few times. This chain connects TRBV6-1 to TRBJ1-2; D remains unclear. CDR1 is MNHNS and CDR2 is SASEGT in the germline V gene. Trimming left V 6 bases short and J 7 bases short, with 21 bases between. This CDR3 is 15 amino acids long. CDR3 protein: CASSRASGPYGGYTF. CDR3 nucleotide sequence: TGTGCCAGCAGCCGAGCCTCTGGACCATACGGTGGCTACACCTTC.

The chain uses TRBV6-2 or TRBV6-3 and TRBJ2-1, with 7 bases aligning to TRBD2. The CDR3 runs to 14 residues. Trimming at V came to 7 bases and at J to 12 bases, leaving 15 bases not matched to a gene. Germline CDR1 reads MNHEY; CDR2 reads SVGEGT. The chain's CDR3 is CASTRNVGGGWQFF. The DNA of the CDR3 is TGTGCCAGCACTCGAAATGTTGGGGGGGGATGGCAGTTCTTC.

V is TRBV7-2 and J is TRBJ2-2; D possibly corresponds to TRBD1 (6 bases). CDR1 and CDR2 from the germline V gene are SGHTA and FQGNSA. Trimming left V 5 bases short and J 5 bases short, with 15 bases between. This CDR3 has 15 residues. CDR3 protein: CASSKNLQGTGELFF. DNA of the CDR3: TGTGCCAGCAGCAAAAACCTGCAGGGGACCGGGGAGCTGTTTTTT.

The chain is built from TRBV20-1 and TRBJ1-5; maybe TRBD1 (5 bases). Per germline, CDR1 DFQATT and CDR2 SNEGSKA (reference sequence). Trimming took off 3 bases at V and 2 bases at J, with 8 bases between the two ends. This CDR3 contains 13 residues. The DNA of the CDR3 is TGCAGTGCTAGTGGGGGGGGCAATCAGCCCCAGCATTTT. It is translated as CSASGGGNQPQHF.

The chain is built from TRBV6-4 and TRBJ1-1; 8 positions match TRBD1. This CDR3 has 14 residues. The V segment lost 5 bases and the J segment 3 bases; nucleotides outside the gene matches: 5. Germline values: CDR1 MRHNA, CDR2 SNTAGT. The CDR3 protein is CASSPDRGYTEAFF. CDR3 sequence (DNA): TGTGCCAGCAGTCCAGACAGGGGTTACACTGAAGCTTTCTTT.

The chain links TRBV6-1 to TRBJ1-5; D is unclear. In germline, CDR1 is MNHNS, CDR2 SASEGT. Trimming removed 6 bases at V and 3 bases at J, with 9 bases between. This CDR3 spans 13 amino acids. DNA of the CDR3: TGTGCCAGCAGGGCACTTAACAATCAGCCCCAGCATTTT. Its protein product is CASRALNNQPQHF.

The CDR3 sequence is CASSYAARRGEQFF. In nucleotides, the CDR3 is TGTGCCAGCAGTTACGCTGCTAGGAGGGGTGAGCAGTTCTTC. V gene TRBV6-6 combines with J gene TRBJ2-1; tentative D call: TRBD2 (6 bases). Germline V gene sequence: CDR1 MNHNY, CDR2 SVGAGI (reference sequence). With 2 bases removed from V and 9 bases from J, the gap between germline ends came to 14 bases. The CDR3 is made up of 14 amino acids.

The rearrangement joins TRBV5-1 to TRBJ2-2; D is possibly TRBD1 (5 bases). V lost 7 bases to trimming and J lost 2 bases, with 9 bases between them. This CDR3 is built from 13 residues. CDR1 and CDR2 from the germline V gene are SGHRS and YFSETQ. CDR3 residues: CASAQGNTGELFF. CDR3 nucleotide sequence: TGCGCCAGCGCTCAGGGAAACACCGGGGAGCTGTTTTTT.

CDR3 DNA sequence: TGTGCCACCAGCAGGTCCCCGTGGGGTCAGCCCCAGCATTTT. Its protein product is CATSRSPWGQPQHF. The rearrangement uses TRBV15 and TRBJ1-5; no firm D call. V was clipped by 3 bases and J by 6 bases, with 12 bases between them. The CDR3 contains 14 residues. Germline CDR1 is LNHNV and CDR2 is YYDKDF (reference sequence). Based on the CDR3 plus reference TRBV15 and TRBJ1-5, the full variable domain is DAMVIQNPRYQVTQFGKPVTLSCSQTLNHNVMYWYQQKSSQAPKLLFHYYDKDFNNEADTPDNFQSRRPNTSFCFLDIRSPGLGDTAMYLCATSRSPWGQPQHFGDGTRLSIL.